Sequencing of this T cell receptor (beta chain) was carried out in a study of blood T cells in healthy people across ages. Germline V gene data show CDR1 as SGHTA and CDR2 as FQGNSA. This CDR3 region has 17 residues. Losses at the gene ends were 0 bases for V and 2 bases for J; bases not matched to a gene: 3. A second 7 to 11 cycle PCR used barcoded and J-beta primers. Each cDNA molecule, via a template-switch adaptor with 12 random nucleotides, was tagged. MiXCR, run by TCRdb on the 5' RACE reads, gives a single entry per CDR3 protein. The sample lists approximately 730,000 distinct CDR3 sequences; roughly 50% were seen once. Peripheral blood was drawn, ten milliliters per donor.

The sample was blood. This receptor was identified in a man older than 75 in good health. The chain combines TRBV7-2 with TRBJ2-1; 11 bases line up with TRBD2. CDR3 in DNA: TGTGCCAGCAGCTTAGCCGTAGCGGGAGGGACCTACAATGAGCAGTTCTTC. Translation: CASSLAVAGGTYNEQFF.